This T cell receptor (beta chain) was obtained from a study of blood T cell repertoires in COVID-19. For the study at large: COVID-19 samples collected from the United States, Italy and Spain covered acute and convalescent phases. Sources were T cells, B-cell-depleted T cells, or PBMCs; the material itself was cDNA or gDNA.

Original handling: Estimation of nucleated cell counts relied on the amplification of reference gene primers. Data came from immunoSEQ multiplex PCR; TCRdb stores just in-frame clones and leaves some out. Clone size and V and J calls were adopted from that table, with D and trimming inferred from the DNA. The table includes about 81,000 clones, 75% to 90% detected once. This CDR3 has 15 residues. From germline, CDR1 is LNHDA and CDR2 SQIVND (reference sequence). Losses at the gene ends were 5 bases for V and 1 base for J; bases not matched to a gene: 3. V usage is TRBV19 and J usage is TRBJ2-7; the match to TRBD2 covers 12 bases. The sequencing input was peripheral blood. This TCR derives from a woman older than 75 with active COVID-19. The CDR3 region is CASSLTSGGSYEQYF. CDR3 bases: TGTGCCAGTAGTCTGACTAGCGGGGGTTCCTACGAGCAGTACTTC. The full variable domain, in which reference TRBV19 and TRBJ2-7 provide the parts outside the CDR3, is DGGITQSPKYLFRKEGQNVTLSCEQNLNHDAMYWYRQDPGQGLRLIYYSQIVNDFQKGDIAEGYSVSREKKESFPLTVTSAQKNPTAFYLCASSLTSGGSYEQYFGPGTRLTVT.